This T cell receptor beta chain is from a study of cytomegalovirus exposure and HLA in healthy donors. Study results and caveats: Cytomegalovirus-associated status was assigned to approximately 160 TCR beta chains. Many donors carried some public TCRs, although rarity characterized most TCR sequences.

The donors were in the approximately 130-subject validation cohort, distinct from the roughly 670-subject first cohort. This CDR3 is 15 amino acids long. The junction had 8 bases not matched to a gene; V was cut back by 5 bases and J by 6 bases. Germline V gives CDR1 MNHEY, CDR2 SMNVEV (reference sequence). The method was immunoSEQ multiplex PCR; TCRdb's version includes in-frame clones alone and lacks a portion of them. The sample records 89,000 or so clones, approximately 93% being singletons. A word on this clone: Its antigen is unidentified.

The specimen sequenced was PBMCs. This rearrangement joins TRBV27 to TRBJ2-1; 9 bases are shared with TRBD2. This receptor was obtained from a young woman in good health and CMV-seropositive. This chain's CDR3 is CASSRAGGPINEQFF. CDR3 coding DNA: TGTGCCAGCAGTCGGGCGGGAGGGCCTATCAATGAGCAGTTCTTC.